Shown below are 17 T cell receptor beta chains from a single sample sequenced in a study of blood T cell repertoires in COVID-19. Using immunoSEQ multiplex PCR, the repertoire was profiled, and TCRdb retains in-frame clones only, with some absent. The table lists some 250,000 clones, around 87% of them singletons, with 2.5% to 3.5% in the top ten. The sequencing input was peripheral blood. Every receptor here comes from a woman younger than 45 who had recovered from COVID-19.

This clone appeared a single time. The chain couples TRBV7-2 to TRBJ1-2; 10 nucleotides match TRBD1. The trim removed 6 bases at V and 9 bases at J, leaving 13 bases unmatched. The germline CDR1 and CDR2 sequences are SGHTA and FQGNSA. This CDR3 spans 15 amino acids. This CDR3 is CASRARTGGPSRYTF. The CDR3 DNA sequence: TGTGCCAGCAGAGCTAGGACAGGGGGGCCCTCCCGCTACACCTTC. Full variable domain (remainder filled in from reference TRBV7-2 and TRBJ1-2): GAGVSQSPSNKVTEKGKDVELRCDPISGHTALYWYRQSLGQGLEFLIYFQGNSAPDKSGLPSDRFSAERTGGSVSTLTIQRTQQEDSAVYLCASRARTGGPSRYTFGSGTRLTVV.

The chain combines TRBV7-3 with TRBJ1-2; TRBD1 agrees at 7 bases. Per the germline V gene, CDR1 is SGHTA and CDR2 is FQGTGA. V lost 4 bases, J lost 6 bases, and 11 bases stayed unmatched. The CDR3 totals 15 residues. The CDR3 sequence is CASSSLAGQLDGYTF. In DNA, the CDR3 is TGTGCCAGCAGCTCCCTAGCGGGACAGCTAGATGGCTACACCTTC. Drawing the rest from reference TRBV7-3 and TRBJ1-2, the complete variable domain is GAGVSQTPSNKVTEKGKYVELRCDPISGHTALYWYRQSLGQGPEFLIYFQGTGAADDSGLPNDRFFAVRPEGSVSTLKIQRTERGDSAVYLCASSSLAGQLDGYTFGSGTRLTVV.

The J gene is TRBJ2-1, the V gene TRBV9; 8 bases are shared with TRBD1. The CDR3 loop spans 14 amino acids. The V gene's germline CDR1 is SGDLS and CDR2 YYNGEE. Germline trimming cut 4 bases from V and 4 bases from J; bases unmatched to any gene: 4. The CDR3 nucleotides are TGTGCCAGCAGCCCGGGACAGGCGTACAATGAGCAGTTCTTC. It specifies CASSPGQAYNEQFF.

This chain's CDR3 is CASSNLYLSGREAASNQPQHF. As DNA, the CDR3 is TGTGCCAGCAGCAACCTCTACCTTTCGGGCAGGGAGGCGGCTAGCAATCAGCCCCAGCATTTT. The chain is built from TRBV21-1 and TRBJ1-5. TRBV21-1 is a pseudogene segment. The CDR3 extends over 21 amino acids.

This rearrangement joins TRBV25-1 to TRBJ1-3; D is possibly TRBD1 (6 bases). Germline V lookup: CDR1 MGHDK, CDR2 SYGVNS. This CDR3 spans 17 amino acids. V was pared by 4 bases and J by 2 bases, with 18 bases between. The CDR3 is CASSARGGRGPGNTIYF. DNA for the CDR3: TGTGCCAGCAGTGCAAGGGGGGGGCGAGGACCTGGAAACACCATATATTTT.

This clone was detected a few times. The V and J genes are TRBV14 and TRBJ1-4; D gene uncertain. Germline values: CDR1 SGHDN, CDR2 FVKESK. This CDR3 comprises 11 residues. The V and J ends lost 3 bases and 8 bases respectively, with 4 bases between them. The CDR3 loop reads CASSHGEKLFF. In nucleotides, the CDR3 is TGTGCCAGCAGCCACGGGGAAAAACTGTTTTTT.

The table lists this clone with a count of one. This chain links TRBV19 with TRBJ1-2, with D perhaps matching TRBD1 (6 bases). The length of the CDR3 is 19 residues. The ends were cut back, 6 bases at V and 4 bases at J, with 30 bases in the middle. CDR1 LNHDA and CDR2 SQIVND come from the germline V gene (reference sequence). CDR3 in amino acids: CASSTRSVTGSVIPYGYTF. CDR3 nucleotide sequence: TGTGCCAGTAGCACGCGGTCGGTGACAGGTTCGGTAATCCCCTATGGCTACACCTTC.

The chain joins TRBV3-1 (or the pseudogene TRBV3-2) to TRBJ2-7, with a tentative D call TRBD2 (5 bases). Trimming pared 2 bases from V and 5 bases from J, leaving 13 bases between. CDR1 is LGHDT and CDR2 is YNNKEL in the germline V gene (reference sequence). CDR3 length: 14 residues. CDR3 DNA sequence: TGTGCCAGCAGCCAAAGGAGGCAGTTCCACGAGCAGTACTTC. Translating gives CASSQRRQFHEQYF.

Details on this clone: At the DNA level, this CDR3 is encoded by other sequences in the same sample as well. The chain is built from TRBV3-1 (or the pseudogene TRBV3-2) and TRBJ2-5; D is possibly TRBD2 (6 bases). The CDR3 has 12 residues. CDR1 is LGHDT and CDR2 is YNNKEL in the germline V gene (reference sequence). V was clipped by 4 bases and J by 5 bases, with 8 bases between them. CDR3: CASSPRGETQYF. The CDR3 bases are TGTGCCAGCAGCCCCCGGGGGGAGACCCAGTACTTC.

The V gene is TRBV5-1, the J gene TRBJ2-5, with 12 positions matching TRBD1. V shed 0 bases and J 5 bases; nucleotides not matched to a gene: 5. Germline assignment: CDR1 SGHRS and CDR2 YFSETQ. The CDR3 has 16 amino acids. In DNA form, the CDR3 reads TGCGCCAGCAGCTTGGCGGGGACAGGGGGCTGGGAGACCCAGTACTTC. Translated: CASSLAGTGGWETQYF.

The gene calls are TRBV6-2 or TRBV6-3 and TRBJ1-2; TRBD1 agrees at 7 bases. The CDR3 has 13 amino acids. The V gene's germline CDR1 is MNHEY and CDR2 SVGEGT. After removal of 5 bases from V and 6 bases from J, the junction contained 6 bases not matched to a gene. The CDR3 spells CASSPRQGHGYTF. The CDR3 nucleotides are TGTGCCAGCAGTCCCAGACAGGGCCATGGCTACACCTTC.

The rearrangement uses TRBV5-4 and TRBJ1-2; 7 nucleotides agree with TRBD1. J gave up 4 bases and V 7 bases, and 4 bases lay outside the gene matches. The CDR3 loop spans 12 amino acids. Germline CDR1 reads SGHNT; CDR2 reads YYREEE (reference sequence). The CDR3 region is CASGTDSYGYTF. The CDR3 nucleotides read TGTGCCAGCGGGACAGACAGCTATGGCTACACCTTC.

CDR3 bases: TGTGCCACCAGCAGTGCCGGAGACCCAACCTACAATGAGCAGTTCTTC. It encodes CATSSAGDPTYNEQFF. The rearrangement links TRBV15 to TRBJ2-1; no clear D gene. This CDR3 is 16 amino acids long. V dropped 3 bases and J dropped 2 bases, with 14 bases sitting between them. Germline loops: CDR1 LNHNV, CDR2 YYDKDF (reference sequence).

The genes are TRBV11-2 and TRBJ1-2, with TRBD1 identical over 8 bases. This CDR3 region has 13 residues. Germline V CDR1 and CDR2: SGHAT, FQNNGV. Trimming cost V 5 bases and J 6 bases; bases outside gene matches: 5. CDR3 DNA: TGTGCCAGCAGCCTCAGGGGGCCCAATGGCTACACCTTC. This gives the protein CASSLRGPNGYTF. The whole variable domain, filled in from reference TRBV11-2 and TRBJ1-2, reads EAGVAQSPRYKIIEKRQSVAFWCNPISGHATLYWYQQILGQGPKLLIQFQNNGVVDDSQLPKDRFSAERLKGVDSTLKIQPAKLEDSAVYLCASSLRGPNGYTFGSGTRLTVV.

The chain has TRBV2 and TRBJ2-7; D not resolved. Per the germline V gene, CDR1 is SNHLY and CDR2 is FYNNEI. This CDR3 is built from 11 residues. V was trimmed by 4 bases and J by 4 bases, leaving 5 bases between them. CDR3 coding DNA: TGTGCCAGCAGTGGAGAGTACGAGCAGTACTTC. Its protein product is CASSGEYEQYF.

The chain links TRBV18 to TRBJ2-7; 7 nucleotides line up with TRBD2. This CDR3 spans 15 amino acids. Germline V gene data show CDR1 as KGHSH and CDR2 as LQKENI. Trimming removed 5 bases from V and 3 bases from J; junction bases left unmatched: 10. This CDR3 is CASSGGVSQLYEQYF. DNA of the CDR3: TGTGCCAGCTCAGGGGGGGTGAGTCAACTCTACGAGCAGTACTTC.

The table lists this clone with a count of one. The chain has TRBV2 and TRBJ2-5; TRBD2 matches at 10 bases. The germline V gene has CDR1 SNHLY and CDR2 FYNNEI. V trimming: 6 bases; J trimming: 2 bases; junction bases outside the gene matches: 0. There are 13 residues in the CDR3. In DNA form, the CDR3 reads TGTGCCAGCAGGACTAGCGGGCAAGAGACCCAGTACTTC. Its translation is CASRTSGQETQYF. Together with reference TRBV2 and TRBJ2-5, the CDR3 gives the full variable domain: EPEVTQTPSHQVTQMGQEVILRCVPISNHLYFYWYRQILGQKVEFLVSFYNNEISEKSEIFDDQFSVERPDGSNFTLKIRSTKLEDSAMYFCASRTSGQETQYFGPGTRLLVL.